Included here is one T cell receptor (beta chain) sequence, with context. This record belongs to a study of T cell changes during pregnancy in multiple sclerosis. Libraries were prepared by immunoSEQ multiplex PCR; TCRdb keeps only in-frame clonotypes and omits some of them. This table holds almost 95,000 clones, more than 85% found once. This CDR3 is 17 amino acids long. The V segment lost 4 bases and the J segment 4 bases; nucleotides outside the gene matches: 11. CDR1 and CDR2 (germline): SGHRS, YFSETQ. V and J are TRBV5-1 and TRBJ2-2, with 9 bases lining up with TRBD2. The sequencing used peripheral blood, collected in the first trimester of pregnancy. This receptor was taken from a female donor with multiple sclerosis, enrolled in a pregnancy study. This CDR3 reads CASSPRGVAGVTGELFF. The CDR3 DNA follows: TGCGCCAGCAGCCCCAGAGGGGTAGCGGGAGTCACCGGGGAGCTGTTTTTT.